These T cell receptor beta chains were read from a single sample in a study of cytomegalovirus exposure and HLA in healthy donors. The assay was immunoSEQ multiplex PCR, and TCRdb's table has in-frame clones only and misses some. Seen here are around 130,000 clones, about 73% observed once, and the top ten hold around 2.6%. Specimen: PBMCs. The receptors derive from a human donor in good health. CDR3s include the opening cysteine and the closing phenylalanine or tryptophan. The order of the fields is V gene, clone size, D gene, J gene, CDR3 DNA, CDR3 protein. D genes are given only for firm matches. Not all rows give a size; the values are once, few, many and, for expanded clones, a class.

V gene: TRBV4-3
clone size: -
D gene: -
J gene: TRBJ1-4
CDR3 DNA: TGCGCCAGCAGCCCCTCCGGGGGGTCTAATGAAAAACTGTTTTTT
CDR3 protein: CASSPSGGSNEKLFF

V gene: TRBV6-6
clone size: -
D gene: -
J gene: TRBJ1-1
CDR3 DNA: TGTGCCAGCAGTCAAGCTTACACTGAAGCTTTCTTT
CDR3 protein: CASSQAYTEAFF

V gene: TRBV2
clone size: -
D gene: -
J gene: TRBJ2-5
CDR3 DNA: TGTGCCAGCCACTACGGGAAAGGCCAAGAGACCCAGTACTTC
CDR3 protein: CASHYGKGQETQYF

V gene: TRBV7-9
clone size: -
D gene: TRBD2
J gene: TRBJ2-3
CDR3 DNA: TGTTCCAGCAGACCTAGGACTAGCGGGATATCCACAGATACGCAGTATTTT
CDR3 protein: CSSRPRTSGISTDTQYF

V gene: TRBV6-5
clone size: -
D gene: TRBD1
J gene: TRBJ1-4
CDR3 DNA: TGTGCCAGCAGGACGGACAGGTCCAATGAAAAACTGTTTTTT
CDR3 protein: CASRTDRSNEKLFF

V gene: TRBV11-3
clone size: -
D gene: TRBD1
J gene: TRBJ2-7
CDR3 DNA: TGTGCCAGCAGCTATCGACAGGGAAGCAGCTACGAGCAGTACTTC
CDR3 protein: CASSYRQGSSYEQYF

V gene: TRBV9
clone size: few
D gene: TRBD1
J gene: TRBJ2-1
CDR3 DNA: TGTGCCAGCAGCCGTACGTTACTAGGGACAGCCTACAATGAGCAGTTCTTC
CDR3 protein: CASSRTLLGTAYNEQFF

V gene: TRBV9
clone size: -
D gene: -
J gene: TRBJ2-1
CDR3 DNA: TGTGCCAGCAACGGAGTGCGGGACCACAATGAGCAGTTCTTC
CDR3 protein: CASNGVRDHNEQFF

V gene: TRBV5-1
clone size: -
D gene: -
J gene: TRBJ2-3
CDR3 DNA: TGCGCCAGCAGCACAATGGCGGTGACTAGCACAGATACGCAGTATTTT
CDR3 protein: CASSTMAVTSTDTQYF

V gene: TRBV9
clone size: -
D gene: -
J gene: TRBJ2-2
CDR3 DNA: TGTGCCAGCAGCGTAGGATCGCAGGGCCTCCACACCGGGGAGCTGTTTTTT
CDR3 protein: CASSVGSQGLHTGELFF

V gene: TRBV5-4
clone size: few
D gene: TRBD2
J gene: TRBJ2-3
CDR3 DNA: TGTGCCAGCAGGGGCGGGGGGATCGCAGATACGCAGTATTTT
CDR3 protein: CASRGGGIADTQYF

V gene: TRBV27
clone size: -
D gene: TRBD2
J gene: TRBJ2-1
CDR3 DNA: TGTGCCAGCAGTTTAGGAGCGGGGGGGCCCAATGAGCAGTTCTTC
CDR3 protein: CASSLGAGGPNEQFF

V gene: TRBV30
clone size: -
D gene: -
J gene: TRBJ1-3
CDR3 DNA: TGTGCCTGGAGCCAAACGGGGGGAAACACCATATATTTT
CDR3 protein: CAWSQTGGNTIYF

V gene: TRBV7-6
clone size: -
D gene: TRBD2
J gene: TRBJ2-6
CDR3 DNA: TGTGCCAGCAGCTTGTTTGCCACGGGAGGTTTTGGGGCCAACGTCCTGACTTTC
CDR3 protein: CASSLFATGGFGANVLTF

V gene: TRBV4-1
clone size: -
D gene: -
J gene: TRBJ1-4
CDR3 DNA: TGCGCCAGCAGCCGAAGTATCGGGGCGCAGGGGGAAAAACTGTTTTTT
CDR3 protein: CASSRSIGAQGEKLFF

V gene: TRBV30
clone size: -
D gene: -
J gene: TRBJ1-1
CDR3 DNA: TGTGCCTGGATACGGGTACGGGAAGCTTTCTTT
CDR3 protein: CAWIRVREAFF

V gene: TRBV7-8
clone size: -
D gene: -
J gene: TRBJ2-1
CDR3 DNA: TGTGCCAGCAGCCCTGTAAGGGGATCGCAGTTCTTC
CDR3 protein: CASSPVRGSQFF

V gene: TRBV7-2
clone size: -
D gene: -
J gene: TRBJ1-5
CDR3 DNA: TGTGCCAGCAGCTTAACGGGGGATCAGCCCCAGCATTTT
CDR3 protein: CASSLTGDQPQHF

V gene: TRBV7-2
clone size: -
D gene: -
J gene: TRBJ1-2
CDR3 DNA: TGTGCCAGCAGCGCCCGGGTGAGTGGCTACACCTTC
CDR3 protein: CASSARVSGYTF

V gene: TRBV27
clone size: -
D gene: -
J gene: TRBJ2-7
CDR3 DNA: TGTGCCAGCAGTTTTGTCCACTCCTACGAGCAGTACTTC
CDR3 protein: CASSFVHSYEQYF

V gene: TRBV4-3
clone size: -
D gene: TRBD1
J gene: TRBJ1-2
CDR3 DNA: TGCGCCAGCAGCCAAGGAGCAGGGGGAAGGGAAGATGGCTACACCTTC
CDR3 protein: CASSQGAGGREDGYTF

V gene: TRBV27
clone size: -
D gene: -
J gene: TRBJ1-4
CDR3 DNA: TGTGCCAGCAGTTTATCCCCAGAAGCAACTAATGAAAAACTGTTTTTT
CDR3 protein: CASSLSPEATNEKLFF

V gene: TRBV2
clone size: -
D gene: -
J gene: TRBJ1-2
CDR3 DNA: TGTGCCAGCAGGGAGACCGGGGTTCGTGGCTACACCTTC
CDR3 protein: CASRETGVRGYTF

V gene: TRBV19
clone size: -
D gene: TRBD1
J gene: TRBJ2-1
CDR3 DNA: TGTGCCAGTAGTATAGACCCTACAGGGGATCGGTTCTTC
CDR3 protein: CASSIDPTGDRFF

V gene: TRBV30
clone size: -
D gene: TRBD1
J gene: TRBJ1-2
CDR3 DNA: TGTGCCTGGAGTGTTCTGGGACAGGGGCGTCAAGGCTACACCTTC
CDR3 protein: CAWSVLGQGRQGYTF

V gene: TRBV6-5
clone size: once
D gene: TRBD2
J gene: TRBJ2-1
CDR3 DNA: TGTGCCAGCAGTACGAGGACTAGCGGGGGTGAGCAGTTCTTC
CDR3 protein: CASSTRTSGGEQFF

V gene: TRBV19
clone size: -
D gene: -
J gene: TRBJ1-5
CDR3 DNA: TGTGCCAGTAGTCATAAAGCCCCCAGCAATCAGCCCCAGCATTTT
CDR3 protein: CASSHKAPSNQPQHF

V gene: TRBV2
clone size: -
D gene: TRBD1
J gene: TRBJ2-2
CDR3 DNA: TGTGCCAGCAGTGGACAGGGGTTGTCCGGGGAGCTGTTTTTT
CDR3 protein: CASSGQGLSGELFF

V gene: TRBV28
clone size: -
D gene: TRBD1
J gene: TRBJ2-3
CDR3 DNA: TGTGCCAGCACTGGGACAGTAACGCAGTATTTT
CDR3 protein: CASTGTVTQYF

V gene: TRBV2
clone size: -
D gene: -
J gene: TRBJ2-2
CDR3 DNA: TGTGCCAGCACCAGGGACATAAGGAACACCGGGGAGCTGTTTTTT
CDR3 protein: CASTRDIRNTGELFF

V gene: TRBV29-1
clone size: once
D gene: -
J gene: TRBJ2-1
CDR3 DNA: TGCAGCGTTGAACAGGGGGGAACAATTTCCTACAATGAGCAGTTCTTC
CDR3 protein: CSVEQGGTISYNEQFF

V gene: TRBV6-6
clone size: -
D gene: -
J gene: TRBJ2-7
CDR3 DNA: TGTGCCAGCAGTTTCTACGACAGTCTAGACGAGCAGTACTTC
CDR3 protein: CASSFYDSLDEQYF

V gene: TRBV18
clone size: -
D gene: TRBD1
J gene: TRBJ1-5
CDR3 DNA: TGTGCCAGCTCCATGGACAGGGGGCGGAATCAGCCCCAGCATTTT
CDR3 protein: CASSMDRGRNQPQHF

V gene: TRBV5-4
clone size: -
D gene: TRBD2
J gene: TRBJ2-7
CDR3 DNA: TGCGCCAGCAGCCAAGTTAAGCGGGAGGGTTACGAGCAGTACTTC
CDR3 protein: CASSQVKREGYEQYF

V gene: TRBV6-5
clone size: -
D gene: TRBD2
J gene: TRBJ2-3
CDR3 DNA: TGTGCCAGCAGTTTAAAGCGGGAGGGCCGTACAGATACGCAGTATTTT
CDR3 protein: CASSLKREGRTDTQYF

V gene: TRBV19
clone size: once
D gene: TRBD1
J gene: TRBJ2-7
CDR3 DNA: TGTGCCAGTAGTGGCGGACAGGGCTACGAGCAGTACTTC
CDR3 protein: CASSGGQGYEQYF

V gene: TRBV6-5
clone size: -
D gene: TRBD1
J gene: TRBJ1-5
CDR3 DNA: TGTGCCAGCAGACTGACAGGGGATGGCAATCAGCCCCAGCATTTT
CDR3 protein: CASRLTGDGNQPQHF

V gene: TRBV7-9
clone size: once
D gene: TRBD1
J gene: TRBJ1-2
CDR3 DNA: TGTTCCAGCAGCTTAGGGGACAGGGAGGATAACTATGGCTACACCTTC
CDR3 protein: CSSSLGDREDNYGYTF

V gene: TRBV30
clone size: -
D gene: -
J gene: TRBJ1-5
CDR3 DNA: TGTGCCTGGAGTGCCCAGGGTGGGATTAGCAATCAGCCCCAGCATTTT
CDR3 protein: CAWSAQGGISNQPQHF

V gene: TRBV9
clone size: few
D gene: TRBD2
J gene: TRBJ2-5
CDR3 DNA: TGTGCCAGCAGCGTAGGGGATAGCGGGGGCCCGTACCAAGAGACCCAGTACTTC
CDR3 protein: CASSVGDSGGPYQETQYF

V gene: TRBV7-2
clone size: once
D gene: TRBD2
J gene: TRBJ2-2
CDR3 DNA: TGTGCCAGCAGCTTAGGGTGGGGTAGCGGGGGGCCAACCGGGGAGCTGTTTTTT
CDR3 protein: CASSLGWGSGGPTGELFF

V gene: TRBV9
clone size: few
D gene: -
J gene: TRBJ1-1
CDR3 DNA: TGTGCCAGCAGCGCCGCAGGGGAAAACACTGAAGCTTTCTTT
CDR3 protein: CASSAAGENTEAFF

V gene: TRBV11-2
clone size: -
D gene: TRBD2
J gene: TRBJ2-1
CDR3 DNA: TGTGCCAGCAGCTTAGGGGCGGGAGGATCCTACAATGAGCAGTTCTTC
CDR3 protein: CASSLGAGGSYNEQFF

V gene: TRBV28
clone size: -
D gene: -
J gene: TRBJ1-1
CDR3 DNA: TGTGCCAGCCAGGGTCCGCGAGGCACTGAAGCTTTCTTT
CDR3 protein: CASQGPRGTEAFF

V gene: TRBV5-4
clone size: -
D gene: TRBD2
J gene: TRBJ2-5
CDR3 DNA: TGTGCCAGCAGCCCGGGGACTAGCGGGGGGGCGTATCGTACGGAGACCCAGTACTTC
CDR3 protein: CASSPGTSGGAYRTETQYF

V gene: TRBV25-1
clone size: -
D gene: -
J gene: TRBJ1-3
CDR3 DNA: TGTGCCAGCAGTGAATACGGTTGGGGGGTATCGTCTGGAAACACCATATATTTT
CDR3 protein: CASSEYGWGVSSGNTIYF

V gene: TRBV7-9
clone size: -
D gene: TRBD1
J gene: TRBJ1-1
CDR3 DNA: TGTGCCAGCAGCAAACAGGGGGAGTACACTGAAGCTTTCTTT
CDR3 protein: CASSKQGEYTEAFF

V gene: TRBV9
clone size: once
D gene: -
J gene: TRBJ2-1
CDR3 DNA: TGTGCCAGCAGCGTAGAAGTTTGGGGCACGGAGCAGTTCTTC
CDR3 protein: CASSVEVWGTEQFF

V gene: TRBV19
clone size: -
D gene: -
J gene: TRBJ2-3
CDR3 DNA: TGTGCCAGTAGTACCGGACAGACCTTTGATACGCAGTATTTT
CDR3 protein: CASSTGQTFDTQYF

V gene: TRBV7-2
clone size: few
D gene: -
J gene: TRBJ2-2
CDR3 DNA: TGTGCCAGCAGCCTGAGATTGAACACCGGGGAGCTGTTTTTT
CDR3 protein: CASSLRLNTGELFF

V gene: TRBV7-9
clone size: -
D gene: -
J gene: TRBJ1-1
CDR3 DNA: TGTTCCAGCAGCTTTATAGGGGTGAACACTGAAGCTTTCTTT
CDR3 protein: CSSSFIGVNTEAFF

V gene: TRBV10-3
clone size: -
D gene: TRBD1
J gene: TRBJ1-1
CDR3 DNA: TGTGCCATCAGTGCTCATGCAGGGGGCCGGGGCACTGAAGCTTTCTTT
CDR3 protein: CAISAHAGGRGTEAFF

V gene: TRBV28
clone size: -
D gene: -
J gene: TRBJ2-6
CDR3 DNA: TGTGCCAGCAGTTCTCACGACTTGTCTGGGGCCAACGTCCTGACTTTC
CDR3 protein: CASSSHDLSGANVLTF